The 14 T cell receptor beta chains below were found in one sample sequenced in a study of blood T cell repertoires in COVID-19. TCRdb's table, derived via immunoSEQ multiplex PCR, lists solely in-frame clones and lacks some. Of over 150,000 clones listed, over 75% are singletons. Sequences were obtained from PBMCs or T cells enriched from blood (not recorded which). The origin of the receptors is a young woman who had recovered from COVID-19.

This clone appeared a few times. The genes are TRBV28 and TRBJ1-2; the D is unclear. CDR3 size: 13 residues. Deletions cut 8 bases from V and 1 base from J, with 11 bases between. Germline lookup yields CDR1 MDHEN and CDR2 SYDVKM. CDR3 DNA sequence: TGTGCCAGCGGGGAGGTTAATAACTATGGCTACACCTTC. Protein: CASGEVNNYGYTF.

The genes are TRBV27 and TRBJ1-2; D not certain. Germline V lookup: CDR1 MNHEY, CDR2 SMNVEV (reference sequence). Between the trimmed V and J ends, which lost 5 bases and 0 bases, there was a span of 7 bases. This CDR3 region has 13 residues. The CDR3 DNA reads TGTGCCAGCAGTAACAGTCCTAACTATGGCTACACCTTC. Translated, it gives CASSNSPNYGYTF.

V is TRBV29-1 and J is TRBJ1-1; TRBD1 aligns across 8 bases. V was pared by 4 bases and J by 0 bases, with 7 bases of the junction left unmatched. The V gene's germline CDR1 is SQVTM and CDR2 ANQGSEA. CDR3 length: 15 residues. CDR3 nucleotide sequence: TGCAGCGTTGCTTACAGGGGGACTTTGAACACTGAAGCTTTCTTT. This gives the protein CSVAYRGTLNTEAFF.

The chain couples TRBV11-3 to TRBJ2-1; 11 bases match TRBD2. Trimming took 1 base from V and 8 from J; bases not matched to a gene: 7. The germline V gene encodes CDR1 SGHNT and CDR2 YENEEA. This CDR3 comprises 16 residues. For the CDR3, the DNA is TGTGCCAGCAGCTTAGGTAGCGGGGGGGCCTTCTATGAGCAGTTCTTC. Protein sequence: CASSLGSGGAFYEQFF.

The chain links TRBV5-1 to TRBJ1-1; D not certain. The CDR3 is 13 residues long. CDR1 SGHRS and CDR2 YFSETQ come from the germline V gene. With 1 base removed from V and 5 bases from J, the gap between germline ends came to 9 bases. CDR3 DNA sequence: TGCGCCAGCAGCTTGATCTCCAGGACTGAAGCTTTCTTT. It translates to CASSLISRTEAFF.

The chain links TRBV5-1 to TRBJ1-4; 7 bases agree with TRBD1. CDR3 length equals 15 residues. Trimming cost V 0 bases and J 5 bases; bases outside gene matches: 4. Germline loops: CDR1 SGHRS, CDR2 YFSETQ. This chain's CDR3 is CASSLEGQRNEKLFF. CDR3 nucleotide sequence: TGCGCCAGCAGCTTGGAGGGACAGAGAAATGAAAAACTGTTTTTT.

The rearrangement links TRBV6-5 to TRBJ2-7; 9 bases map to TRBD2. CDR1 and CDR2 (germline): MNHEY, SVGAGI. The junction had 4 bases not matched to a gene; V was cut back by 6 bases and J by 7 bases. CDR3 length equals 12 residues. The CDR3 DNA sequence: TGTGCCAGCAGACCCCTAGCGGGGGAGCAGTACTTC. This sequence encodes CASRPLAGEQYF.

The chain links TRBV7-2 to TRBJ2-7, with 7 bases lining up with TRBD2. The CDR3 runs 14 residues. The V gene's germline CDR1 is SGHTA and CDR2 FQGNSA. V lost 7 bases and J lost 4; bases outside the gene matches: 10. Written as DNA, the CDR3 is TGTGCCAGCAACCACCCCGGGGGGTTTTACGAGCAGTACTTC. The encoded protein is CASNHPGGFYEQYF.

This chain links TRBV2 with TRBJ2-1, with D perhaps matching TRBD2 (5 bases). The CDR3 is 14 amino acids. Germline V CDR1 and CDR2: SNHLY, FYNNEI. Trimming took 7 bases from V and 2 from J, leaving 12 bases between them. In DNA form, the CDR3 reads TGTGCCAGCAATGTCCAGCGGACCTACAATGAGCAGTTCTTC. This gives the protein CASNVQRTYNEQFF.

Here the CDR3 reads CASSPGSNTGELFF. The CDR3 DNA reads as TGTGCCAGCAGCCCAGGGTCGAACACCGGGGAGCTGTTTTTT. The chain combines TRBV11-3 with TRBJ2-2, with D possibly being TRBD1 (5 bases). V was clipped by 5 bases and J by 0 bases, with 7 bases between them. Per germline, CDR1 SGHNT and CDR2 YENEEA. The CDR3 length is 14 residues.

The rearrangement uses TRBV24-1 and TRBJ2-3; D is undetermined. There are 15 residues in the CDR3. Germline V gene sequence: CDR1 KGHDR, CDR2 SFDVKD. V was trimmed by 5 bases and J by 0 bases, leaving 11 bases between them. The CDR3 region is CATSGLRASTDTQYF. The DNA of the CDR3 is TGTGCCACCAGTGGTCTCCGAGCTAGCACAGATACGCAGTATTTT.

This chain connects TRBV7-8 to TRBJ2-3, with TRBD2 identical over 11 bases. V dropped 5 bases and J dropped 5; count of bases not matched to a gene: 9. This CDR3 comprises 16 residues. Germline V gene data show CDR1 as SGHVS and CDR2 as FQNEAQ. CDR3 sequence reads: CASSPKLAGEGDTQYF. The CDR3 bases are TGTGCCAGCAGCCCTAAACTAGCGGGGGAGGGAGATACGCAGTATTTT.

J is TRBJ2-3 and V is TRBV28; possible D gene TRBD1, 5 bases. V gave up 4 bases and J gave up 7 bases, with 6 bases separating them. CDR1 is MDHEN, CDR2 SYDVKM, per germline. The CDR3 runs 11 residues. This CDR3 is CASSSGYTQYF. The CDR3 coding sequence is TGTGCCAGCAGTTCAGGGTATACGCAGTATTTT.

This clone has a single count. This chain joins TRBV6-7 and TRBJ2-7; 10 bases match TRBD2. TRBV6-7 is flagged as an ORF with uncertain function. With 6 bases clipped from V and 0 bases from J, the junction kept 5 bases outside the gene matches. The CDR3 loop spans 15 amino acids. As DNA, the CDR3 is TGTGCCAGCAGGACACTAGCGGGGCCCTCCTACGAGCAGTACTTC. This translates into CASRTLAGPSYEQYF.